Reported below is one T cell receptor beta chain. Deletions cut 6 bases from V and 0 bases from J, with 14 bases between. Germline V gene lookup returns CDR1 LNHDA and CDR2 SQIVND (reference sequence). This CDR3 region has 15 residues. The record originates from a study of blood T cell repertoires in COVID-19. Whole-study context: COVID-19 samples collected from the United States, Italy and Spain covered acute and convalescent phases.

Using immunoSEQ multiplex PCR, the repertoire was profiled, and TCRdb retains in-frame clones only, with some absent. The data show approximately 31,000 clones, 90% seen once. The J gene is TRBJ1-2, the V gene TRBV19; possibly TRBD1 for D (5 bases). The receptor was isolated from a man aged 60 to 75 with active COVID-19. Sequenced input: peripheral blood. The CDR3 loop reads CASSTGQGANYGYTF. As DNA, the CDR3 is TGTGCCAGTAGCACCGGACAAGGAGCTAACTATGGCTACACCTTC.